The entry below describes one TCR beta chain. The record originates from a study of human T cells and chemical hapten exposure. Using its own MiXCR run on the RACE reads, TCRdb lists one record per CDR3 protein. Among roughly 250,000 distinct CDR3 sequences listed, roughly 8.9% were seen once. Germline CDR1 MNHNS, CDR2 SASEGT. V lost 6 bases, J lost 6 bases, and 5 bases stayed unmatched. This CDR3 has 15 amino acids. Time point given: pre-sensitization, week 0. Treatment described: therapeutic diphenylcyclopropenone sensitization with weekly scalp DPC. The specimen comprised whole blood, sampled in connection with sensitization to the hapten diphenylcyclopropenone (DPC). The rearrangement links TRBV6-1 to TRBJ2-3, with 14 bases aligning to TRBD2. This clonotype was obtained from a woman aged 40 to 50 with alopecia areata. Some clones in this sample may be carry-over from other donors' samples. CDR3 sequence reads: CASSGTSGRSDTQYF. Written as DNA, the CDR3 is TGTGCCAGCAGCGGGACTAGCGGGAGATCGGATACGCAGTATTTT.